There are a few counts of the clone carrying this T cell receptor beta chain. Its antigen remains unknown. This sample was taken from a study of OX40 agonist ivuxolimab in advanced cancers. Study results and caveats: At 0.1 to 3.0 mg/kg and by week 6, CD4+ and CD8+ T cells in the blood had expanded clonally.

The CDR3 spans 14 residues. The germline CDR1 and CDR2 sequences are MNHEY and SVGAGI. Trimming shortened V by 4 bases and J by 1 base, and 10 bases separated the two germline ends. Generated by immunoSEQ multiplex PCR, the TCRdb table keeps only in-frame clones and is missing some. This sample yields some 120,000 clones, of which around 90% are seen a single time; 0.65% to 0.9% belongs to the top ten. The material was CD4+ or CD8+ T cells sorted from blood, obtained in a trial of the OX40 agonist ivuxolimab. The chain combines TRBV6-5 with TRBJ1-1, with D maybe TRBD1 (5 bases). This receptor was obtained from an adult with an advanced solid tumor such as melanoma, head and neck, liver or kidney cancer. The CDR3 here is CASSWGGRNTEAFF. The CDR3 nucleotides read TGTGCCAGCAGTTGGGGGGGGAGGAACACTGAAGCTTTCTTT.